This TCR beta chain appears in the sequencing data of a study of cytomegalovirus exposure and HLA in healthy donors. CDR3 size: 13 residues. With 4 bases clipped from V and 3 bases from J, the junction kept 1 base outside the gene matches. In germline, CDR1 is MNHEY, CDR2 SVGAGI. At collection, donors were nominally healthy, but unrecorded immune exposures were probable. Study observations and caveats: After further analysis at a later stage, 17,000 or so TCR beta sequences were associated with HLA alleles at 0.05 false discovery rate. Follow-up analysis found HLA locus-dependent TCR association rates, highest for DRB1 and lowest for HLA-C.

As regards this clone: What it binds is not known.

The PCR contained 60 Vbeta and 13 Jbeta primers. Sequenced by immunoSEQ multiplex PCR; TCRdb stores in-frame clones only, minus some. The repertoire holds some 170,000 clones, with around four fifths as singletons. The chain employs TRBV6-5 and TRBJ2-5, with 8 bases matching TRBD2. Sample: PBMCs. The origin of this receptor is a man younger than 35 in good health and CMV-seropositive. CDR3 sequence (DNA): TGTGCCAGCAGTTTGGGACTAGAAGAGACCCAGTACTTC. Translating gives CASSLGLEETQYF.